What follows describes a single TCR beta chain. Authors' data handling: From reference gene primer amplification, estimates of nucleated cell counts were derived. Libraries were prepared by immunoSEQ multiplex PCR; TCRdb keeps only in-frame clonotypes and omits some of them. That table furnishes V, J and clone size, whereas the DNA furnished D and trimming. Of roughly 250,000 clones in the sample, 70% to 85% were seen once. V dropped 4 bases and J dropped 5 bases, with 9 bases sitting between them. Germline CDR1 and CDR2: SGHRS and YFSETQ. The CDR3 length is 13 residues. This sample stems from a study of blood T cell repertoires in COVID-19. Study summary: Italy, Spain and the United States were the sources of the convalescent and acute COVID-19 samples. In each case, the material was cDNA or gDNA derived from T cells, B-cell-depleted T cells, or PBMCs.

The TCR originated in a woman older than 75 with acute or convalescent COVID-19. The specimen was peripheral blood. The rearrangement uses TRBV5-1 and TRBJ2-2, with D possibly TRBD1 on 6 matching bases. CDR3 in DNA: TGCGCCAGCAGCGTAGACAGGACCGGGGAGCTGTTTTTT. It translates to CASSVDRTGELFF.